Listed below are T cell receptor beta chains from one sample, sequenced in a study of graft-versus-host responses after intestinal transplantation. These receptors have no identified antigens. Assay used: immunoSEQ multiplex PCR; TCRdb lists only in-frame clones, some missing. The sample lists 71,000 or so clones, roughly 87% occurring once. Sample: unstimulated CD8+ T cells sorted from spleen or lymph node cells, taken before intestinal transplant. Receptor source: a human donor who received an intestinal transplant. The conserved cysteine and the conserved F or W are not part of the CDR3 here. Each record gives: J gene, V gene, CDR3 protein.

j_call: TRBJ1-1
v_call: TRBV29-1
cdr3_aa: SVPGGDTEAF

j_call: TRBJ2-7
v_call: TRBV9
cdr3_aa: ASSVGGQAYEQY

j_call: TRBJ2-3
v_call: TRBV19
cdr3_aa: ASSPVGGDTQY

j_call: TRBJ1-6
v_call: TRBV4-2
cdr3_aa: ASSPGTGRIRGSPLH

j_call: TRBJ1-3
v_call: TRBV6-1
cdr3_aa: ASTPGQAGNTIY

j_call: TRBJ2-1
v_call: TRBV6-6
cdr3_aa: ASSLPGTSPNNEQF

j_call: TRBJ1-2
v_call: TRBV9
cdr3_aa: ASSVAGGNYGYT

j_call: TRBJ1-2
v_call: TRBV27
cdr3_aa: ASSLRQDLINYGYT

j_call: TRBJ1-2
v_call: TRBV5-4
cdr3_aa: ASSLGPAGGHYGYT

j_call: TRBJ2-3
v_call: TRBV9
cdr3_aa: ASSDFHTQY

j_call: TRBJ1-4
v_call: TRBV7-3
cdr3_aa: ASSPDRGGGKLF

j_call: TRBJ2-1
v_call: TRBV27
cdr3_aa: ASSAGGRQNYNEQF

j_call: TRBJ1-1
v_call: TRBV19
cdr3_aa: ASSLGQGHTEAF

j_call: TRBJ2-7
v_call: TRBV11-2
cdr3_aa: ASSFPPGQGSDEQY

j_call: TRBJ1-2
v_call: TRBV11-2
cdr3_aa: ASSLDGWEGGYT

j_call: TRBJ1-2
v_call: TRBV7-9
cdr3_aa: ASSPTKTGKDADGYT

j_call: TRBJ2-1
v_call: TRBV9
cdr3_aa: ASRGPAGEQF

j_call: TRBJ2-1
v_call: TRBV13
cdr3_aa: ASSQQDNEQF

j_call: TRBJ2-3
v_call: TRBV29-1
cdr3_aa: SVEGSLADTQY

j_call: TRBJ1-1
v_call: TRBV10-3
cdr3_aa: AISESGEAF

j_call: TRBJ2-7
v_call: TRBV15
cdr3_aa: ATSSRTSGVSYEQY

j_call: TRBJ1-5
v_call: TRBV19
cdr3_aa: ASSIAGKYSNQPQH

j_call: TRBJ2-5
v_call: TRBV7-9
cdr3_aa: ASSSSLGEWETQY

j_call: TRBJ1-1
v_call: TRBV6-1
cdr3_aa: ASSVQGSGEAF

j_call: TRBJ1-1
v_call: TRBV19
cdr3_aa: ASSIEAGWTEAF

j_call: TRBJ2-5
v_call: TRBV7-8
cdr3_aa: ASSLGSGGIEETQY

j_call: TRBJ2-1
v_call: TRBV10-1
cdr3_aa: ASSASGGGFNEQF

j_call: TRBJ2-1
v_call: TRBV13
cdr3_aa: ASSQQSPPEQF

j_call: TRBJ1-5
v_call: TRBV29-1
cdr3_aa: SVEDPDRDSNQPQH

j_call: TRBJ2-1
v_call: TRBV5-6
cdr3_aa: ASSEDTGGNEQF

j_call: TRBJ1-2
v_call: TRBV29-1
cdr3_aa: SVEGGANYGYT

j_call: TRBJ1-2
v_call: TRBV7-9
cdr3_aa: ASSPSRAGNYGYT

j_call: TRBJ1-1
v_call: TRBV5-8
cdr3_aa: ASSSKQVYTEAF

j_call: TRBJ2-7
v_call: TRBV13
cdr3_aa: ASSTEGGQGAWDEQY

j_call: TRBJ2-5
v_call: TRBV6-1
cdr3_aa: ASSGRGQETQY

j_call: TRBJ1-5
v_call: TRBV5-6
cdr3_aa: ASTFGGAGTYSNQPQH

j_call: TRBJ2-3
v_call: TRBV9
cdr3_aa: ASSVATSTTTDTQY

j_call: TRBJ2-5
v_call: TRBV2
cdr3_aa: ASSELAAQETQY

j_call: TRBJ1-1
v_call: TRBV13
cdr3_aa: ASSQTGYQNTEAF

j_call: TRBJ1-2
v_call: TRBV9
cdr3_aa: ASSVGQGLYT

j_call: TRBJ1-1
v_call: TRBV7-6
cdr3_aa: ASSAGTGDEAF

j_call: TRBJ2-1
v_call: TRBV13
cdr3_aa: ASSSPGSSYNEQF

j_call: TRBJ1-2
v_call: TRBV19
cdr3_aa: ASTSSTGGYSNYGYT

j_call: TRBJ2-1
v_call: TRBV4-1
cdr3_aa: ASRQGRDEQF

j_call: TRBJ2-7
v_call: TRBV12-5
cdr3_aa: ASGPSGAGEQY

j_call: TRBJ2-2
v_call: TRBV5-8
cdr3_aa: ASRDWGGTGELF